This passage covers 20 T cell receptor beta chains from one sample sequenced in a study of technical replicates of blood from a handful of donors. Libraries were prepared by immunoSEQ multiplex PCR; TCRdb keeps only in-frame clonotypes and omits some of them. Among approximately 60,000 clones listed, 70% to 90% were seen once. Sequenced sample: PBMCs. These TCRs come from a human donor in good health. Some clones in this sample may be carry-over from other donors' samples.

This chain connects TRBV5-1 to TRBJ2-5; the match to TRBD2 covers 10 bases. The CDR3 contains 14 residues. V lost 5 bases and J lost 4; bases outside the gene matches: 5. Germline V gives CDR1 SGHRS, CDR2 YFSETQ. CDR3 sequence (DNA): TGCGCCAGCAGTCCTCTAGCGGGGGTAGAGACCCAGTACTTC. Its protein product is CASSPLAGVETQYF.

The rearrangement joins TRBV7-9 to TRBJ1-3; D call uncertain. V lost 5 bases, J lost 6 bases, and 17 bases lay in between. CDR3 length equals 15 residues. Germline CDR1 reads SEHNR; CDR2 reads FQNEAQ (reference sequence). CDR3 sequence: CASSQNQRLENTIYF. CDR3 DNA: TGTGCCAGCAGCCAAAACCAGAGACTAGAAAACACCATATATTTT. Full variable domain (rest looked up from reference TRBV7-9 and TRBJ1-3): DTGVSQNPRHKITKRGQNVTFRCDPISEHNRLYWYRQTLGQGPEFLTYFQNEAQLEKSRLLSDRFSAERPKGSFSTLEIQRTEQGDSAMYLCASSQNQRLENTIYFGEGSWLTVV.

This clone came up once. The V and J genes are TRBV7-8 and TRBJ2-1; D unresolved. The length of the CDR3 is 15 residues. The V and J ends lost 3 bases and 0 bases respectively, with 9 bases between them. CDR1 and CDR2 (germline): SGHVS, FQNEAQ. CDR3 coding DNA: TGTGCCAGCAGCTTGTTGCTGAGCTCCTACAATGAGCAGTTCTTC. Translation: CASSLLLSSYNEQFF.

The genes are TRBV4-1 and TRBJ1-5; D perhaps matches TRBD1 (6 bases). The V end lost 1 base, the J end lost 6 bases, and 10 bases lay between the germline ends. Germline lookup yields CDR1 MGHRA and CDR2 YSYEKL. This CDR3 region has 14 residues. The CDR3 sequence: CASSQVGAGQPQHF. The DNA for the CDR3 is TGCGCCAGCAGCCAAGTGGGGGCGGGTCAGCCCCAGCATTTT.

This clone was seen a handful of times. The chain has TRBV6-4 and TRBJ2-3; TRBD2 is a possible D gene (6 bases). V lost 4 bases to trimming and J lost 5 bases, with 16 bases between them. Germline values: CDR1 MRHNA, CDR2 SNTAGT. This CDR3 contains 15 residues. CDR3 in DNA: TGTGCCAGCAGTGTCATGGCGGGACGGGGAGATACGCAGTATTTT. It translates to CASSVMAGRGDTQYF.

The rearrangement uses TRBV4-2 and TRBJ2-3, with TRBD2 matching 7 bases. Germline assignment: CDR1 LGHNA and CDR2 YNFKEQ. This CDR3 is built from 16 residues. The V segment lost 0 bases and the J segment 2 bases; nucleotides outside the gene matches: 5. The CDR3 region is CASSQENGGNTDTQYF. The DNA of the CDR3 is TGTGCCAGCAGCCAAGAGAACGGGGGGAACACAGATACGCAGTATTTT.

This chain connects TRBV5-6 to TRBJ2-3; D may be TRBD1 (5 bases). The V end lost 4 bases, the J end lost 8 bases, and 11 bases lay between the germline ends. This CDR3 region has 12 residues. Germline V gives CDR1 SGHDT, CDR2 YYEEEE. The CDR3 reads CASSDLGVTQYF. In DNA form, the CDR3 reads TGTGCCAGCAGCGACTTAGGGGTTACGCAGTATTTT.

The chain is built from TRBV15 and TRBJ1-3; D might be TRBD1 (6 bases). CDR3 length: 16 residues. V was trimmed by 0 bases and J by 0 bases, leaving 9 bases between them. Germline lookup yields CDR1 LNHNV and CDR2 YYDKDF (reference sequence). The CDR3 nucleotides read TGTGCCACCAGCAGAGACACGGACAGCTCTGGAAACACCATATATTTT. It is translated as CATSRDTDSSGNTIYF.

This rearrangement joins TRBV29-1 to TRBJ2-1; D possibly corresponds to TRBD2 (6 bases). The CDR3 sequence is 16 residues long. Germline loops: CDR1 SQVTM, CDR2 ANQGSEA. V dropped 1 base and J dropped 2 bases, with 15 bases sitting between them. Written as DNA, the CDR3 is TGCAGCGTTGAAGTATTCTCTAGCGAAACCTACAATGAGCAGTTCTTC. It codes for CSVEVFSSETYNEQFF.

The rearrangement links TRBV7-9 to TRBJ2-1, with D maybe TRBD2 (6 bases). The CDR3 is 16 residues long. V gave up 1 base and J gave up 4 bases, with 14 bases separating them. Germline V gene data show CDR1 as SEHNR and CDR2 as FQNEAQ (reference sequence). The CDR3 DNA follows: TGTGCCAGCAGCTTAGGAGGCGGGACGCTTTACAATGAGCAGTTCTTC. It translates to CASSLGGGTLYNEQFF.

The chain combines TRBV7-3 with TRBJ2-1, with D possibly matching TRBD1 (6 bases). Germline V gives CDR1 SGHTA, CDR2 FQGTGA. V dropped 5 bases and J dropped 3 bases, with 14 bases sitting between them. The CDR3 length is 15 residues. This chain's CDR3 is CASSLTGLGYNEQFF. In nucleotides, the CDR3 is TGTGCCAGCAGCCTGACAGGTTTAGGCTACAATGAGCAGTTCTTC.

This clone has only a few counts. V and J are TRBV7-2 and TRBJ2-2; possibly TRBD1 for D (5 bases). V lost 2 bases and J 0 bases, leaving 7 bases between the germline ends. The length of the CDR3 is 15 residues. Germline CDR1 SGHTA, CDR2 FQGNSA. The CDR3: CASSLQGANTGELFF. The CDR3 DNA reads TGTGCCAGCAGCTTACAGGGCGCGAACACCGGGGAGCTGTTTTTT.

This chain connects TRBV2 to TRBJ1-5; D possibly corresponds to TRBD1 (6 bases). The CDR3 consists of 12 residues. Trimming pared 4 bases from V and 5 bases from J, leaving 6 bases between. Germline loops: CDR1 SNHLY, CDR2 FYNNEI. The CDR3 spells CASSGTDQPQHF. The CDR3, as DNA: TGTGCCAGCAGTGGGACAGATCAGCCCCAGCATTTT. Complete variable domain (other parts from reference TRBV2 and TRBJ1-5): EPEVTQTPSHQVTQMGQEVILRCVPISNHLYFYWYRQILGQKVEFLVSFYNNEISEKSEIFDDQFSVERPDGSNFTLKIRSTKLEDSAMYFCASSGTDQPQHFGDGTRLSIL.

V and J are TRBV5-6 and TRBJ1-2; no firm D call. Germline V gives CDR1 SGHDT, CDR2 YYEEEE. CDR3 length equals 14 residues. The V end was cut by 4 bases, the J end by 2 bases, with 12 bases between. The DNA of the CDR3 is TGTGCCAGCAGCCAGGTTACAGTCAACTATGGCTACACCTTC. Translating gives CASSQVTVNYGYTF.

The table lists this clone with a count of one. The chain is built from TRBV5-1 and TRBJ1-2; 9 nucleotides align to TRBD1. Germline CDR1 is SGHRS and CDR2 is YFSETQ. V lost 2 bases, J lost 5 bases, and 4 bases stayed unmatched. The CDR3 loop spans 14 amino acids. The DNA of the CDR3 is TGCGCCAGCAGCTTACCGGACAGGGGTTATGGCTACACCTTC. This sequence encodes CASSLPDRGYGYTF.

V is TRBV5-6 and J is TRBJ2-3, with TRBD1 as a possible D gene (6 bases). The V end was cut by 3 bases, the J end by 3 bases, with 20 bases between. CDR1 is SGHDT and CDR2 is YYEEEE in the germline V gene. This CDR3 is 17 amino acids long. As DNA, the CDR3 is TGTGCCAGCAGCTCTATCGTGTGGTACCAGGGGACAGATACGCAGTATTTT. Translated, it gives CASSSIVWYQGTDTQYF.

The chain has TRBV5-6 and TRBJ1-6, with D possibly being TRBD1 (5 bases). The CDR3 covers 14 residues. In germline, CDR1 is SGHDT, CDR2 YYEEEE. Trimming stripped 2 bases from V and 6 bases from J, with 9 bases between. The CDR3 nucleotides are TGTGCCAGCAGCTTTCAAGGGGCTAATTCACCCCTCCACTTT. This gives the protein CASSFQGANSPLHF.

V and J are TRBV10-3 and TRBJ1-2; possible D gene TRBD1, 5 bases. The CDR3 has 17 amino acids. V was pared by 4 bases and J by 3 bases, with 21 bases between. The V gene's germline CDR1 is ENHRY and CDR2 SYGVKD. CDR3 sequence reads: CAISGGRYSTLDYGYTF. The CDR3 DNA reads TGTGCCATCAGTGGGGGCAGGTATTCGACCCTCGACTATGGCTACACCTTC.

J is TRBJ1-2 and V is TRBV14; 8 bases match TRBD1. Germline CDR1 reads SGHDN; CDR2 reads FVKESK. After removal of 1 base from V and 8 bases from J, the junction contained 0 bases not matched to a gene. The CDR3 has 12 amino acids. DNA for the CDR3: TGTGCCAGCAGCCAAGCAGGGGGCGGCTACACCTTC. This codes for CASSQAGGGYTF.

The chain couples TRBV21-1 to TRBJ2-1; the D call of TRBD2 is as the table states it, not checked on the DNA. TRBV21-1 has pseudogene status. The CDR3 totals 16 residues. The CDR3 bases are TGTGCCAGCAGCCTAAACAGCGGGGGGGCCTGCAATGAGCAGTTCTTC. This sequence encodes CASSLNSGGACNEQFF.